This entry is about one T cell receptor (beta chain). Its antigen is as yet unknown. The naive CD8 subset, CD45RO-negative cells positively selected for CCR7, excluded terminally differentiated effector memory CD45RA+ cells. This specimen belongs to a study of shared clonotypes between healthy human individuals. The wider study: Donor composition was a couple of women and a few men, aged 18 to 49. For every donor, three CD4 naive, three CD4 memory, two CD8 naive and one CD8 memory plates were used. Study-wide results and limits: In general, naive subsets displayed greater estimated richness than memory subsets did.

Per germline, CDR1 MNHNS and CDR2 SASEGT. Trimming took 1 base from V and 5 from J; bases not matched to a gene: 2. The CDR3 spans 15 residues. Deep-level settings were used for running the assay. Using immunoSEQ multiplex PCR, the repertoire was profiled, and TCRdb retains in-frame clones only, with some absent. The sample gives over 2 million clones, around 96% of which show up once; 1% to 1.3% is in the top ten. This receptor was obtained from a man in his late teens or twenties in good health. The chain recombines TRBV6-1 with TRBJ2-1, with 10 bases matching TRBD1. The sample taken for sequencing was naive CD8+ T cells sorted from blood. CDR3 sequence: CASSEDGTGDNEQFF. The CDR3 DNA sequence: TGTGCCAGCAGTGAAGACGGGACAGGGGACAATGAGCAGTTCTTC.